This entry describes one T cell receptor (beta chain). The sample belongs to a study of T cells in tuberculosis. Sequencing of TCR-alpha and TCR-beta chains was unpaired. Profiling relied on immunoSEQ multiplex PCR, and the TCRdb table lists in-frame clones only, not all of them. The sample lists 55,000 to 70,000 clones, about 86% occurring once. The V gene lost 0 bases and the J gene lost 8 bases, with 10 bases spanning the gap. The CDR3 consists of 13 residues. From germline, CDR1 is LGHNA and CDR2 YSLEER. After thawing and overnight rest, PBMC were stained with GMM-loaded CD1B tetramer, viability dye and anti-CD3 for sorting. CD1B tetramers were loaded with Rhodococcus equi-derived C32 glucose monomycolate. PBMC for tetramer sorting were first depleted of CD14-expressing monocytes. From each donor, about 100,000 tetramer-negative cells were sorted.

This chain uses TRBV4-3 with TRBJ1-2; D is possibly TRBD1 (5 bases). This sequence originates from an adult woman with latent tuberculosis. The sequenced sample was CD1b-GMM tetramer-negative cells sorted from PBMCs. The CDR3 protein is CASSQDREGGYTF. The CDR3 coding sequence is TGCGCCAGCAGCCAAGATAGGGAGGGGGGCTACACCTTC.